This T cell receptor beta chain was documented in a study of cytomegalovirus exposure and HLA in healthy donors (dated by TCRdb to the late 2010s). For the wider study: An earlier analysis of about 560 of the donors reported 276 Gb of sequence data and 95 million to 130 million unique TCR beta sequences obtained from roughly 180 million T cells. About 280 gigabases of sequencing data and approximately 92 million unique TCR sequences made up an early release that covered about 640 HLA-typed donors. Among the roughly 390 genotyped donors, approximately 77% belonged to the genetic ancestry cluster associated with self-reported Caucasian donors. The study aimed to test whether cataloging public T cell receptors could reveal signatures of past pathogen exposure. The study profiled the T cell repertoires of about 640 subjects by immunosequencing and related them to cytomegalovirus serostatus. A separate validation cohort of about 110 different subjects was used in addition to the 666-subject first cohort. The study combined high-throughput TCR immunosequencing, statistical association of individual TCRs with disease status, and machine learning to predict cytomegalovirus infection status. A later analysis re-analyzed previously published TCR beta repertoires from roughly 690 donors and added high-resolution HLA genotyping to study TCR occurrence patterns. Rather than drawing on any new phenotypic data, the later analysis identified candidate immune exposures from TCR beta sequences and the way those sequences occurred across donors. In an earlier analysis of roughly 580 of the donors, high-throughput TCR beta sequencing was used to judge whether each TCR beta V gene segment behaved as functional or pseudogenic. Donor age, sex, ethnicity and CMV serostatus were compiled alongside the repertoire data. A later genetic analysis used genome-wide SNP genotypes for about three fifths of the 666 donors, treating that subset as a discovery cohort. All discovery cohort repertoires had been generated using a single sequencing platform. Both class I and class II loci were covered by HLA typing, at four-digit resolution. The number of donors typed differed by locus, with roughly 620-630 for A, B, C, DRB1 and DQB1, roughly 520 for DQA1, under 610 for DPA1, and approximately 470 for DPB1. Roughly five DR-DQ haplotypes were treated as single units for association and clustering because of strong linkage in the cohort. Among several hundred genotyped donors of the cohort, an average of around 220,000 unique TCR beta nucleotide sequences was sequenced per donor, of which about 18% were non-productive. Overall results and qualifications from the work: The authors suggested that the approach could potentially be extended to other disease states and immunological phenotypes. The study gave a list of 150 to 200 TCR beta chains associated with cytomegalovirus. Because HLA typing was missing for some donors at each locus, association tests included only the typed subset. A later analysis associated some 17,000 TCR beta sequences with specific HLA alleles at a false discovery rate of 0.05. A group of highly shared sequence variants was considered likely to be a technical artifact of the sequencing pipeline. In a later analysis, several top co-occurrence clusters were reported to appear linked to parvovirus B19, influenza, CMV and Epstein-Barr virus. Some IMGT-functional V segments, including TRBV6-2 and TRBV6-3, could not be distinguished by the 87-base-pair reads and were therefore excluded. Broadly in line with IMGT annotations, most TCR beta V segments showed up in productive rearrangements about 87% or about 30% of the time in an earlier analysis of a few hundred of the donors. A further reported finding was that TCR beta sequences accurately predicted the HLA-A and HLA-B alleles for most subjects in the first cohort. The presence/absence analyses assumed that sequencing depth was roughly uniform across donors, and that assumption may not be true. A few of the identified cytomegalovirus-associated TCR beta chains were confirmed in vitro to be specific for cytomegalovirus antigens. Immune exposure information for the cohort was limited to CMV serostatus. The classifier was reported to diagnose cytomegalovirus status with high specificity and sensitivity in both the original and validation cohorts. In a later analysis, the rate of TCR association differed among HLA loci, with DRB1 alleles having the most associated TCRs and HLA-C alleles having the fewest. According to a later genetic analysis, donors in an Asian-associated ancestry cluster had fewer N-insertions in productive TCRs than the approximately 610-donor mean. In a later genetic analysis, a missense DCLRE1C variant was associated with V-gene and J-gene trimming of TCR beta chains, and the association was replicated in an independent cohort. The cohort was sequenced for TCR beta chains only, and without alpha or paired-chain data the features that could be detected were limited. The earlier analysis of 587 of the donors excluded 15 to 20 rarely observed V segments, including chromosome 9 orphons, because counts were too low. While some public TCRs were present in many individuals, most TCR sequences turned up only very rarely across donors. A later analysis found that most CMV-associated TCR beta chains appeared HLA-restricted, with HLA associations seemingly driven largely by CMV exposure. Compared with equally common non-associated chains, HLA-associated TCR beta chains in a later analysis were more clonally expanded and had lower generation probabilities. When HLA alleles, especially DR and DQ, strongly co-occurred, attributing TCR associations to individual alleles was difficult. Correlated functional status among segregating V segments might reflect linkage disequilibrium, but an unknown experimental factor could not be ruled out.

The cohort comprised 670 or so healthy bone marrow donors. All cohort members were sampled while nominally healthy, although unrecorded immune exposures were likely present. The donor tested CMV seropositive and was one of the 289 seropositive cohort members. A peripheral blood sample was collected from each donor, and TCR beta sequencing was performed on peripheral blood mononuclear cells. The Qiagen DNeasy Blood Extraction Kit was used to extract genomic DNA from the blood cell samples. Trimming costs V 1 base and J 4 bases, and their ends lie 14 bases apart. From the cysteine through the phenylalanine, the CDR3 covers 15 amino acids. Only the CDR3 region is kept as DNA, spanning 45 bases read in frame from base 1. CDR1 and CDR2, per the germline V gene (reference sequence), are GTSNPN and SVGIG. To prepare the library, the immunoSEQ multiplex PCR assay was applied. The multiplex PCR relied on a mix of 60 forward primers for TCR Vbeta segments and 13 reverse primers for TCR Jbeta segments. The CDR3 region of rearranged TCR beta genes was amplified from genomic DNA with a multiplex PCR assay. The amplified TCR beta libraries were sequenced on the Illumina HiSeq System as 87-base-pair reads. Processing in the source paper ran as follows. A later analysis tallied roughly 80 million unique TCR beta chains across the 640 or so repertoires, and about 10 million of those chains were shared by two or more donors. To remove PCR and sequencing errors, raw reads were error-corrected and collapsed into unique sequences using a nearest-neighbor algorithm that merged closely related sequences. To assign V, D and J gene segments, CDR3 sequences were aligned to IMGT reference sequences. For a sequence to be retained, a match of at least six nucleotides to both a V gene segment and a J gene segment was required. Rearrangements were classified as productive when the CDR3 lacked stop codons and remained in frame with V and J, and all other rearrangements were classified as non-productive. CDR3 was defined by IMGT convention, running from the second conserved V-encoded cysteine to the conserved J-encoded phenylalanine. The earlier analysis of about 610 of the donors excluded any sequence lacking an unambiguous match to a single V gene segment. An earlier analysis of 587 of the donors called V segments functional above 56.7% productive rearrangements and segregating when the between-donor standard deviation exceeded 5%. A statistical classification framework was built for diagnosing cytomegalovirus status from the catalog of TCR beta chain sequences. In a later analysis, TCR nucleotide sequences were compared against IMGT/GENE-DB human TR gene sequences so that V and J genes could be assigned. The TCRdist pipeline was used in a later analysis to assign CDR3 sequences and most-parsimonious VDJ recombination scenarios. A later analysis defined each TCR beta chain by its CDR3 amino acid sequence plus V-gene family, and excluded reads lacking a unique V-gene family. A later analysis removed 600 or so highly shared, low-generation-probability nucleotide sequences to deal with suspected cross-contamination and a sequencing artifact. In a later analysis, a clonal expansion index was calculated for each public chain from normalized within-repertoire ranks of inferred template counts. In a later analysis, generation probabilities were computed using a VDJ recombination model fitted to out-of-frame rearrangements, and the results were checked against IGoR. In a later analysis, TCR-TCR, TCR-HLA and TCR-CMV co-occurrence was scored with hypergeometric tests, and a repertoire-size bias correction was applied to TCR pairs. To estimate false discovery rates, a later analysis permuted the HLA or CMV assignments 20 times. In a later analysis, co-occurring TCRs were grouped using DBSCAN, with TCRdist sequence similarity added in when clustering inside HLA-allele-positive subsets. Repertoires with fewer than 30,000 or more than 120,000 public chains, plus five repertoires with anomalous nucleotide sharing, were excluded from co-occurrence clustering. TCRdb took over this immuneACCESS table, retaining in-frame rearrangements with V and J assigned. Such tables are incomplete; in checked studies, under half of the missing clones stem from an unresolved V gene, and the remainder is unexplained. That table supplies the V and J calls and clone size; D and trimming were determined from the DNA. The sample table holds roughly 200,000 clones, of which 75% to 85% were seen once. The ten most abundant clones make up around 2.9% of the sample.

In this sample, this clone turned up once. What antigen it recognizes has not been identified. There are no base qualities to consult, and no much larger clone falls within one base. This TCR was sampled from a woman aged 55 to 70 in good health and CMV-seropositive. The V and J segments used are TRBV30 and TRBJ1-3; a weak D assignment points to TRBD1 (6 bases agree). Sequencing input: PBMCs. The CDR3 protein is CAWSAGGAAGNTIYF. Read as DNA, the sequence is TGTGCCTGGAGTGCGGGGGGGGCGGCGGGAAACACCATATATTTT.